The following is a T cell receptor beta chain sequence with its context. The source of the sample is a study of blood T cell repertoires in COVID-19. About the study: Whether acute or convalescent, the COVID-19 samples came from the United States, Italy and Spain.

Authors' methods: Reference gene primer amplification gave estimated nucleated cell counts. Method: immunoSEQ multiplex PCR; TCRdb's copy keeps in-frame clones and lacks some. The V and J calls and clone size were taken over from that table, and D and trimming were inferred from the DNA. The sample holds approximately 110,000 clones, 80% seen once. The CDR3 totals 15 residues. CDR1 SGDLS and CDR2 YYNGEE come from the germline V gene. Deletions cut 4 bases from V and 10 bases from J, with 23 bases between. Sequencing used peripheral blood. This sequence joins TRBV9 and TRBJ1-1; the D gene is possibly TRBD1 (5 bases). The clonotype originates from a human donor in a cohort sampled during active or convalescent COVID-19. CDR3 sequence: CASSPHDSHSLGAFF. The CDR3 coding sequence is TGTGCCAGCAGCCCCCATGACAGCCACTCGTTGGGAGCTTTCTTT.